This is a list of T cell receptor beta chains from one sample in a study of blood T cell repertoires in COVID-19. TCRdb's copy holds only in-frame clones and misses some; the assay was immunoSEQ multiplex PCR. The sample gives under 150,000 clones, 84% of which show up once; roughly 3.8% is in the top ten. Sequencing used PBMCs or T cells enriched from blood (not recorded which). The receptors shown here come from a man between 50 and 59 years old in a cohort exposed to, infected with or recovered from COVID-19 (not recorded which). Each CDR3 is given without its conserved first and last residue. D genes are given only for firm matches.

>TRBD2|TRBJ2-1|TRBV19
ASSISVAREGASYNEQF
>.|TRBJ2-6|TRBV11-3
ASSPVGANVLT
>TRBD1|TRBJ1-1|TRBV29-1
SGTGFLNTEAF
>TRBD1|TRBJ1-2|TRBV27
ASLRTGTVSNYGYT
>TRBD2|TRBJ2-5|TRBV4-2
ASSPLLAGVSETQY
>.|TRBJ1-2|TRBV19
ASSDTSDYGYT
>TRBD1|TRBJ1-2|TRBV20-1
SASTDRVGYT
>TRBD1|TRBJ2-2|TRBV7-6
ASSLRTGNTGELF
>.|TRBJ1-5|TRBV18
ASSPLRDSNQPQH
>.|TRBJ1-6|TRBV5-1
ASSLDSNSYNSPLH
>.|TRBJ2-3|TRBV27
ASSLYGGTSTDTQY
>TRBD1|TRBJ2-7|TRBV7-2
ASSSGQGGVYEQY
>TRBD1|TRBJ1-2|TRBV4-1
ASSPTRDSGYGYT
>.|TRBJ2-2|TRBV7-3
ASSSGSVTGELF
>.|TRBJ2-1|TRBV7-2
ASSLYQGSYNEQF
>.|TRBJ1-1|TRBV19
ASSFTLPPSVTEAF
>TRBD2|TRBJ2-5|TRBV27
ASRRLAGGGETQY
>TRBD1|TRBJ1-4|TRBV19
ASRDRDPSNEKLF
>TRBD1|TRBJ2-3|TRBV10-1
ASNRGPADTQY
>TRBD2|TRBJ2-1|TRBV6-4
ASSDSSGGAHEQF
>.|TRBJ2-1|TRBV28
ACRRSNLDEQF
>TRBD1|TRBJ2-5|TRBV24-1
ATSEGRGWQETQY
>.|TRBJ1-5|TRBV18
ASSPEGNQPQH
>.|TRBJ1-1|TRBV12-3/TRBV12-4
ASEVNTEAF
>.|TRBJ2-7|TRBV18
ASSPVEGEVHEQY
>.|TRBJ1-4|TRBV9
ASSVEQVSEKLF
>.|TRBJ2-1|TRBV11-2
ASSLAPSVSSYNEQF
>.|TRBJ1-2|TRBV7-8
ASSLERTYGYT
>TRBD1|TRBJ1-1|TRBV4-3
ASSHLGTANTEAF
>.|TRBJ1-4|TRBV30
AWSVGGKLF
>.|TRBJ2-7|TRBV28
ASSSETSWGHEQY
>TRBD1|TRBJ2-2|TRBV24-1
ATSDPGTGQGNTGELF
>TRBD1|TRBJ2-7|TRBV3-1/TRBV3-2
ASSSRQGRYEQY
>TRBD2|TRBJ2-7|TRBV7-9
ASSLAGARLAGSYEQY
>.|TRBJ2-7|TRBV28
ASSRYTYEQY
>TRBD1|TRBJ2-5|TRBV10-1
ASSKDRGVVETQY
>TRBD2|TRBJ2-7|TRBV28
ASRPGGGISYEQY
>.|TRBJ1-5|TRBV19
ASSILAGGNQPQH
>.|TRBJ1-1|TRBV29-1
SVEGLATEAF
>.|TRBJ1-1|TRBV7-9
ASSLDNGEGDTEAF
>.|TRBJ2-3|TRBV19
ASSKQGIGTDTQY